The present T cell receptor beta chain was sequenced within a study of T cell responses to AZD1222 COVID-19 vaccine. Regarding the study as a whole: Donors skewed white British and female; clonal diversity was possibly underestimated.

The germline V and J ends were trimmed by 1 base and 3 bases, with 10 bases remaining between them. The CDR3 runs 14 residues. Germline V gene sequence: CDR1 SGHTA, CDR2 FQGNSA. This clone was counted between two and nine times. Antigen specificity is unknown. TCRdb's table, derived via immunoSEQ multiplex PCR, lists solely in-frame clones and lacks some. The data show 120,000 or so clones, 90% seen once. The sequencing here drew on peripheral blood, taken on day 0 of AZD1222 vaccination. This TCR derives from an adult in good health. The genes are TRBV7-2 and TRBJ2-7; possible D gene TRBD1, 5 bases. The CDR3 DNA is TGTGCCAGCAGCTTAGGGGGCGGCTACTACGAGCAGTACTTC. It specifies CASSLGGGYYEQYF.